This T cell receptor beta chain came from a study of human T cells and chemical hapten exposure. The wider study: Small volume differences among pooled libraries mainly caused per-sample TCR yield variation.

Findings and limits, study-wide: Controls had significantly fewer large CDR3 similarity clusters than were formed by expanded TCRs.

A single record per CDR3 protein comes from TCRdb applying MiXCR to the RACE reads. The table has a few hundred thousand distinct CDR3 sequences, around 5% seen once; the top ten hold under 9.5%. The time point is: pre-sensitization, week 0. The sample's treatment: therapeutic diphenylcyclopropenone sensitization with weekly scalp DPC. Blood collection took place prior to placing each patch test. Note on this clonotype: The antigen remains undetermined.

The receptor comes from a woman in her late teens or twenties with alopecia areata. Some clones in this sample may be carry-over from other donors' samples. Sequencing used whole blood, obtained in connection with sensitization to the hapten diphenylcyclopropenone (DPC).

The CDR3 DNA reads TGTGCCAGCAGCGCTGGACTAGCGGTGGAGACCCAGTACTTC. It yields the protein CASSAGLAVETQYF. The chain links TRBV9 to TRBJ2-5, with 10 bases lining up with TRBD2. Germline V gives CDR1 SGDLS, CDR2 YYNGEE. Losses at the gene ends were 3 bases for V and 5 bases for J; bases not matched to a gene: 4. The CDR3 runs to 14 residues.